The 32 T cell receptor beta chains listed next were all sequenced from one sample in a study of blood T cell repertoires in COVID-19. The protocol was immunoSEQ multiplex PCR, while the TCRdb copy is restricted to in-frame clones and leaves out a portion. This table has 190,000 or so clones, around 87% appearing once. Sequenced sample: peripheral blood. The source of these receptors is a man aged 35 to 55 with active or convalescent COVID-19.

V gene TRBV27 combines with J gene TRBJ1-2, with TRBD1 matching over 7 bases. Germline values: CDR1 MNHEY, CDR2 SMNVEV (reference sequence). This CDR3 is 18 amino acids long. V trimming: 3 bases; J trimming: 0 bases; junction bases outside the gene matches: 13. CDR3 loop: CASSLVGETGLPNYGYTF. The CDR3 DNA is TGTGCCAGCAGTTTGGTCGGGGAGACAGGGCTTCCTAACTATGGCTACACCTTC.

The chain couples TRBV30 to TRBJ1-2, with a tentative D call TRBD1 (6 bases). Trimming took 4 bases from V and 7 from J, leaving 13 bases between them. CDR3 length: 12 residues. CDR1 is GTSNPN, CDR2 SVGIG, per germline (reference sequence). CDR3 DNA sequence: TGTGCCTGGAACAGGGAAAACGGTGGCTACACCTTC. Its translation: CAWNRENGGYTF.

V usage is TRBV9 and J usage is TRBJ1-5, with 7 bases aligning to TRBD1. CDR1 is SGDLS and CDR2 is YYNGEE in the germline V gene. V was pared by 3 bases and J by 4 bases, with 7 bases of the junction left unmatched. The CDR3 spans 15 residues. The CDR3 spells CASSALGTANQPQHF. The CDR3 region has the DNA TGTGCCAGCAGCGCACTCGGGACAGCAAATCAGCCCCAGCATTTT. Combining the CDR3 with reference TRBV9 and TRBJ1-5 gives the whole variable domain DSGVTQTPKHLITATGQRVTLRCSPRSGDLSVYWYQQSLDQGLQFLIQYYNGEERAKGNILERFSAQQFPDLHSELNLSSLELGDSALYFCASSALGTANQPQHFGDGTRLSIL.

The genes are TRBV11-2 and TRBJ1-3; possibly TRBD1 for D (6 bases). Germline CDR1 and CDR2: SGHAT and FQNNGV. Trimming removed 7 bases at V and 6 bases at J, with 16 bases between. CDR3 length equals 14 residues. The CDR3 sequence: CASKDRTGPNTIYF. CDR3 DNA sequence: TGTGCCAGCAAAGACAGGACGGGGCCAAACACCATATATTTT.

The chain links TRBV7-9 to TRBJ2-1, with 7 bases matching TRBD2. Per germline, CDR1 SEHNR and CDR2 FQNEAQ (reference sequence). The V gene end was trimmed by 5 bases and the J gene end by 8 bases; junction bases not matched to a gene: 9. This CDR3 spans 14 amino acids. The CDR3 DNA reads as TGTGCCAGCAGCCCGATGGTGGGGGGGGATGAGCAGTTCTTC. Amino acid sequence: CASSPMVGGDEQFF. Full variable domain (rest looked up from reference TRBV7-9 and TRBJ2-1): DTGVSQNPRHKITKRGQNVTFRCDPISEHNRLYWYRQTLGQGPEFLTYFQNEAQLEKSRLLSDRFSAERPKGSFSTLEIQRTEQGDSAMYLCASSPMVGGDEQFFGPGTRLTVL.

As DNA, the CDR3 is TGTGCCAGCAGCCCCGGCAGGTCAACCTACGAGCAGTACTTC. Translation: CASSPGRSTYEQYF. The chain uses TRBV7-6 and TRBJ2-7; D is unresolved. The germline V and J ends were trimmed by 5 bases and 2 bases, with 13 bases remaining between them. This CDR3 region has 14 residues. From germline, CDR1 is SGHVS and CDR2 FNYEAQ.

The rearrangement links TRBV5-4 to TRBJ1-4; no reliable D call. The ends were cut back, 4 bases at V and 0 bases at J, with 13 bases in the middle. Looked up from germline, CDR1 is SGHNT and CDR2 is YYREEE (reference sequence). The CDR3 loop spans 16 amino acids. CDR3 in amino acids: CASSGGRPATNEKLFF. Here the CDR3 DNA reads TGTGCCAGCAGCGGAGGACGGCCAGCAACTAATGAAAAACTGTTTTTT. Variable domain in full (rest from reference TRBV5-4 and TRBJ1-4): ETGVTQSPTHLIKTRGQQVTLRCSSQSGHNTVSWYQQALGQGPQFIFQYYREEENGRGNFPPRFSGLQFPNYSSELNVNALELDDSALYLCASSGGRPATNEKLFFGSGTQLSVL.

V usage is TRBV21-1 and J usage is TRBJ1-5; TRBD1, the table's D call, was not compared with the DNA. TRBV21-1 is a pseudogene segment. CDR3 size: 14 residues. CDR3 DNA: TGTGCCAGCAGCAAAAGGGGCAGCAATCAGCCCCAGCATTTT. Protein product: CASSKRGSNQPQHF.

This clone was counted a single time. The genes are TRBV2 and TRBJ1-1, with D possibly being TRBD1 (5 bases). Germline V lookup: CDR1 SNHLY, CDR2 FYNNEI. Trimming removed 4 bases at V and 0 bases at J, with 12 bases between. This CDR3 contains 15 residues. The CDR3 reads CASSVSGHMNTEAFF. DNA of the CDR3: TGTGCCAGCAGTGTGTCAGGGCACATGAACACTGAAGCTTTCTTT.

This clone came up once. The chain joins TRBV6-5 to TRBJ1-1; D may be TRBD1 (6 bases). This CDR3 contains 13 residues. CDR1 is MNHEY, CDR2 SVGAGI, per germline. Trimming removed 6 bases from V and 1 base from J, with 9 bases in between. CDR3 sequence: CASRQGTNTEAFF. CDR3 coding DNA: TGTGCCAGCAGACAGGGAACGAACACTGAAGCTTTCTTT.

The V and J genes are TRBV7-2 and TRBJ2-2, with a possible D match to TRBD1 (6 bases). Germline CDR1 SGHTA, CDR2 FQGNSA. The CDR3 covers 14 residues. Trimming shortened V by 1 base and J by 4 bases, and 7 bases separated the two germline ends. CDR3 loop: CASSLDRVTGELFF. The DNA for the CDR3 is TGTGCCAGCAGCTTAGACAGGGTCACCGGGGAGCTGTTTTTT.

The V call is TRBV9, the J call TRBJ1-1, with no clear D. CDR3 length: 12 residues. Trimming shortened V by 0 bases and J by 6 bases, and 6 bases separated the two germline ends. Germline CDR1 SGDLS, CDR2 YYNGEE. CDR3 in DNA: TGTGCCAGCAGCGTAGGCGGGTCTGAAGCTTTCTTT. Protein product: CASSVGGSEAFF.

CDR3 coding DNA: TGTGCCAGCAGCCAAGATTTGGACAGGGGAGCTGAAGCTTTCTTT. Amino acid sequence: CASSQDLDRGAEAFF. The J gene is TRBJ1-1, the V gene TRBV3-1 (or the pseudogene TRBV3-2), with 9 positions matching TRBD1. The V gene end was trimmed by 0 bases and the J gene end by 6 bases; junction bases not matched to a gene: 5. The CDR3 is 15 residues long. CDR1 LGHDT and CDR2 YNNKEL come from the germline V gene (reference sequence).

The chain recombines TRBV7-8 with TRBJ1-3, with D hard to call. Germline V lookup: CDR1 SGHVS, CDR2 FQNEAQ. The CDR3 length is 13 residues. V lost 5 bases, J lost 0 bases, and 5 bases lay in between. For the CDR3, the DNA is TGTGCCAGCAGCCCAGACTCTGGAAACACCATATATTTT. This codes for CASSPDSGNTIYF.

The gene calls are TRBV7-3 and TRBJ2-1; D call uncertain. The CDR3 has 14 amino acids. Trimming shortened V by 4 bases and J by 7 bases, and 14 bases separated the two germline ends. CDR1 SGHTA and CDR2 FQGTGA come from the germline V gene. The CDR3 loop reads CASSSSPPGNEQFF. CDR3 nucleotides: TGTGCCAGCAGCTCTTCCCCGCCGGGTAATGAGCAGTTCTTC.

The chain carries TRBV6-2 or TRBV6-3 and TRBJ2-1, with 11 bases aligning to TRBD2. Germline values: CDR1 MNHEY, CDR2 SVGEGT. This CDR3 is 18 amino acids long. J was trimmed by 7 bases and V by 2 bases; bases with no gene match: 13. The CDR3 DNA follows: TGTGCCAGCAGTTACCCCTTACTTAGCGGGGGGGCTTTTAATGAGCAGTTCTTC. It is translated as CASSYPLLSGGAFNEQFF.

This clone was seen a few times. J is TRBJ1-1 and V is TRBV12-3 or TRBV12-4; no clear D gene. CDR3 length: 12 residues. Trimming stripped 6 bases from V and 7 bases from J, with 12 bases between. This CDR3 reads CASRGLPDEAFF. CDR3 DNA: TGTGCCAGCAGAGGACTCCCCGATGAAGCTTTCTTT.

The rearrangement uses TRBV7-2 and TRBJ2-3; 8 nucleotides align to TRBD2. V was clipped by 1 base and J by 4 bases; unmatched bases: 4. Germline assignment: CDR1 SGHTA and CDR2 FQGNSA. The CDR3 contains 15 residues. The DNA of the CDR3 is TGTGCCAGCAGCTTAGGGAGCGGGGGATCAGATACGCAGTATTTT. Encoded protein: CASSLGSGGSDTQYF. The variable domain in full, with the rest retrieved from reference TRBV7-2 and TRBJ2-3, is GAGVSQSPSNKVTEKGKDVELRCDPISGHTALYWYRQSLGQGLEFLIYFQGNSAPDKSGLPSDRFSAERTGGSVSTLTIQRTQQEDSAVYLCASSLGSGGSDTQYFGPGTRLTVL.

This clone was picked up a small number of times. The chain uses TRBV11-2 and TRBJ2-1; 9 bases are shared with TRBD2. The CDR3 totals 14 residues. The V segment lost 7 bases and the J segment 4 bases; nucleotides outside the gene matches: 5. The germline gives CDR1 SGHAT, CDR2 FQNNGV. CDR3 in DNA: TGTGCCAGCACCAGCGGGGGGCATTACAATGAGCAGTTCTTC. Translated: CASTSGGHYNEQFF.

The chain uses TRBV5-6 and TRBJ2-2, with TRBD1 as a possible D gene (6 bases). The CDR3 is made up of 16 amino acids. The V and J ends lost 2 bases and 7 bases respectively, with 18 bases between them. The germline V gene encodes CDR1 SGHDT and CDR2 YYEEEE. CDR3: CASSFRRTGSSGELFF. The CDR3 DNA reads as TGTGCCAGCAGCTTCCGTCGTACAGGGTCGAGCGGGGAGCTGTTTTTT. Using reference TRBV5-6 and TRBJ2-2 for the parts outside the CDR3, the full variable domain is DAGVTQSPTHLIKTRGQQVTLRCSPKSGHDTVSWYQQALGQGPQFIFQYYEEEERQRGNFPDRFSGHQFPNYSSELNVNALLLGDSALYLCASSFRRTGSSGELFFGEGSRLTVL.

The chain employs TRBV5-1 and TRBJ2-2; 8 nucleotides agree with TRBD2. The V gene end was trimmed by 4 bases and the J gene end by 1 base; junction bases not matched to a gene: 6. CDR3 length equals 16 residues. The germline V gene encodes CDR1 SGHRS and CDR2 YFSETQ. The CDR3 DNA is TGCGCCAGCAGCCCAAGGAGCGGGGGGAACACCGGGGAGCTGTTTTTT. It yields the protein CASSPRSGGNTGELFF.

The V call is TRBV27, the J call TRBJ1-6, with D tentatively TRBD1 (6 bases). This CDR3 is 15 amino acids long. CDR1 and CDR2 from the germline V gene are MNHEY and SMNVEV (reference sequence). Trimming took 6 bases from V and 7 from J, leaving 16 bases between them. The CDR3 loop reads CASRDGQTLNSPLHF. The DNA for the CDR3 is TGTGCCAGCAGGGACGGACAGACCCTAAATTCACCCCTCCACTTT.

The rearrangement uses TRBV19 and TRBJ2-3; 7 nucleotides match TRBD1. The CDR3 is 14 amino acids. After removal of 5 bases from V and 2 bases from J, the junction contained 4 bases not matched to a gene. CDR1 LNHDA and CDR2 SQIVND come from the germline V gene (reference sequence). CDR3 in amino acids: CASSATGLTDTQYF. In nucleotides, the CDR3 is TGTGCCAGTAGTGCGACAGGGCTCACAGATACGCAGTATTTT. Using reference TRBV19 and TRBJ2-3 for the parts outside the CDR3, the full variable domain is DGGITQSPKYLFRKEGQNVTLSCEQNLNHDAMYWYRQDPGQGLRLIYYSQIVNDFQKGDIAEGYSVSREKKESFPLTVTSAQKNPTAFYLCASSATGLTDTQYFGPGTRLTVL.

J is TRBJ1-1 and V is TRBV12-5; 7 nucleotides match TRBD1. Per germline, CDR1 LGHNT and CDR2 FRNRAP. V trimming: 5 bases; J trimming: 0 bases; junction bases outside the gene matches: 6. The CDR3 is 15 residues long. CDR3 sequence: CASGPWDRLNTEAFF. As DNA, the CDR3 is TGTGCTAGTGGTCCCTGGGACAGACTGAACACTGAAGCTTTCTTT.

The chain combines TRBV4-1 with TRBJ1-5; 9 bases are shared with TRBD1. The CDR3 covers 14 residues. Germline V gene data show CDR1 as MGHRA and CDR2 as YSYEKL. V lost 3 bases, J lost 4 bases, and 1 base stayed unmatched. The CDR3 DNA reads TGCGCCAGCAGCCAGGGACAGGGAAATCAGCCCCAGCATTTT. This sequence encodes CASSQGQGNQPQHF.

The gene calls are TRBV3-1 (or the pseudogene TRBV3-2) and TRBJ2-3, with 10 bases matching TRBD2. With 0 bases clipped from V and 0 bases from J, the junction kept 9 bases outside the gene matches. This CDR3 contains 19 residues. Germline V gives CDR1 LGHDT, CDR2 YNNKEL (reference sequence). The CDR3 DNA reads as TGTGCCAGCAGCCAAGAGGCACTAGCGGGGACCAGCAGCACAGATACGCAGTATTTT. Protein product: CASSQEALAGTSSTDTQYF.

The chain couples TRBV18 to TRBJ2-1; 7 positions agree with TRBD1. Germline lookup yields CDR1 KGHSH and CDR2 LQKENI. The CDR3 runs 17 residues. Germline trimming cut 0 bases from V and 3 bases from J; bases unmatched to any gene: 8. CDR3 coding DNA: TGTGCCAGCTCACCACCCAATACAGGGGTTCGCTACAATGAGCAGTTCTTC. Its translation: CASSPPNTGVRYNEQFF. The variable domain in full, completed from reference TRBV18 and TRBJ2-1, reads NAGVMQNPRHLVRRRGQEARLRCSPMKGHSHVYWYRQLPEEGLKFMVYLQKENIIDESGMPKERFSAEFPKEGPSILRIQQVVRGDSAAYFCASSPPNTGVRYNEQFFGPGTRLTVL.

V usage is TRBV7-9 and J usage is TRBJ2-3, with 8 bases identical to TRBD2. The CDR3 totals 18 residues. From germline, CDR1 is SEHNR and CDR2 FQNEAQ (reference sequence). Trimming took 5 bases from V and 0 from J; bases not matched to a gene: 13. The CDR3 DNA sequence: TGTGCCAGCAGCGATATTTATTTTGAGCGGGGGAGCACAGATACGCAGTATTTT. Encoded protein: CASSDIYFERGSTDTQYF.

The chain joins TRBV15 to TRBJ1-5; 7 nucleotides line up with TRBD1. The CDR3 has 15 residues. Unmatched junction bases numbered 10, after V lost 5 bases and J lost 6 bases. CDR1 is LNHNV and CDR2 is YYDKDF in the germline V gene (reference sequence). The CDR3 nucleotides read TGTGCCACCAGCGTAGGGACAGCGGCTTTTCAGCCCCAGCATTTT. As protein: CATSVGTAAFQPQHF.

CDR3 coding DNA: TGCGCCAGCAGCCAACCGGGGACTAGCGGCGCCGGGGAGCTGTTTTTT. Protein product: CASSQPGTSGAGELFF. The rearrangement joins TRBV4-1 to TRBJ2-2, with TRBD2 matching over 11 bases. The CDR3 has 16 amino acids. From germline, CDR1 is MGHRA and CDR2 YSYEKL. Trimming at V came to 2 bases and at J to 6 bases, leaving 5 bases not matched to a gene.

The chain uses TRBV19 and TRBJ1-6; tentatively, D is TRBD1 (5 bases). V shed 2 bases and J shed 9 bases, with 11 bases lying between them. The germline V gene encodes CDR1 LNHDA and CDR2 SQIVND (reference sequence). The CDR3 extends over 14 amino acids. The chain's CDR3 is CASSIKGKGSPLHF. The DNA of the CDR3 is TGTGCCAGTAGTATAAAGGGGAAGGGTTCACCCCTCCACTTT.

The chain uses TRBV21-1 and TRBJ1-3; TRBD1, the table's D call, lacks a check against the DNA. TRBV21-1 is noted as a pseudogene. The CDR3 consists of 16 residues. CDR3 sequence (DNA): TGTGCCAGCAGCAAAGAACAGGGGTACTCTGGAAACACCATATATTTT. Its protein product is CASSKEQGYSGNTIYF.